The subject of this entry is one TCR beta chain. Its antigen is as yet unknown. The record originates from a study of neoadjuvant nivolumab and ipilimumab in lung cancer. Study conclusions and caveats: Resected tumors had greater TCR richness and clonality than uninvolved lung.

The repertoire was sequenced with immunoSEQ multiplex PCR; TCRdb's copy has only in-frame clones and lacks some. This sample has 3,300 or so clones, with more than 70% found just once. This clonotype was sampled from an adult with non-small cell lung cancer. The sample in question was tumor tissue, obtained after neoadjuvant nivolumab, alone or with ipilimumab, at or shortly before surgery.

The CDR3 sequence is CASTGGAGSNQPQHF. CDR3 DNA: TGTGCCAGCACCGGGGGTGCTGGGAGCAATCAGCCCCAGCATTTT. The chain joins TRBV2 to TRBJ1-5, with a weak D call TRBD1 (5 bases). V lost 7 bases to trimming and J lost 1 base, with 14 bases between them. The CDR3 length is 15 residues. Germline V gives CDR1 SNHLY, CDR2 FYNNEI. Using reference TRBV2 and TRBJ1-5 for the parts outside the CDR3, the full variable domain is EPEVTQTPSHQVTQMGQEVILRCVPISNHLYFYWYRQILGQKVEFLVSFYNNEISEKSEIFDDQFSVERPDGSNFTLKIRSTKLEDSAMYFCASTGGAGSNQPQHFGDGTRLSIL.